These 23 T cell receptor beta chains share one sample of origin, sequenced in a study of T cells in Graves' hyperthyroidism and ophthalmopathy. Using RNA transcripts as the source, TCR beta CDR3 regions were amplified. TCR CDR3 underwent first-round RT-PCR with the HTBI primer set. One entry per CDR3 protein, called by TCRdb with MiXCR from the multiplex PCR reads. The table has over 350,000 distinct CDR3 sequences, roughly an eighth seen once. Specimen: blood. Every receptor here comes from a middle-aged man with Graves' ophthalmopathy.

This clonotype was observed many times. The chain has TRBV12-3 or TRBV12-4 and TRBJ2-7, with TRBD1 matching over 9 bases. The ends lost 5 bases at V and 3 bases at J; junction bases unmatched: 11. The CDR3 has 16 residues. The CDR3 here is CASSPGPGQGFYEQYF. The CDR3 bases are TGTGCCAGCAGTCCCGGACCGGGACAGGGCTTCTACGAGCAGTACTTC.

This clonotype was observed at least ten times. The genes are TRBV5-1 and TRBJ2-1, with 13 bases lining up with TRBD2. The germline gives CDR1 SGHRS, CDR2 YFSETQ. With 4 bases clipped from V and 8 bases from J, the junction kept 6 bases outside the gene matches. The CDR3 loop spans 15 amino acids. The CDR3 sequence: CASSAGLAGRDEQFF. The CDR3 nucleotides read TGCGCCAGCAGCGCGGGACTAGCGGGACGAGATGAGCAGTTCTTC.

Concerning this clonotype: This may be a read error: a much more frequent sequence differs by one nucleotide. CDR3: CASSLMFRGTGPYNEQFF. Written as DNA, the CDR3 is TGTGCCAGCAGCTTAATGTTCAGGGGCACAGGGCCCTACAATGAGCAGTTCTTC. The gene calls are TRBV7-3 and TRBJ2-1; TRBD1 is a possible D gene (6 bases). The length of the CDR3 is 18 residues. Germline CDR1 SGHTA, CDR2 FQGTGA. Trimming took 1 base from V and 2 from J, leaving 18 bases between them.

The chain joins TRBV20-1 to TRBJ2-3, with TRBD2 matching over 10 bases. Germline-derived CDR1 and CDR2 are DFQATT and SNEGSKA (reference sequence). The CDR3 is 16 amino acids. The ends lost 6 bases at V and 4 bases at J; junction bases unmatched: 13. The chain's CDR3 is CSARTSGPLHPDTQYF. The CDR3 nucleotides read TGCAGTGCGCGGACTAGCGGCCCATTACATCCAGATACGCAGTATTTT.

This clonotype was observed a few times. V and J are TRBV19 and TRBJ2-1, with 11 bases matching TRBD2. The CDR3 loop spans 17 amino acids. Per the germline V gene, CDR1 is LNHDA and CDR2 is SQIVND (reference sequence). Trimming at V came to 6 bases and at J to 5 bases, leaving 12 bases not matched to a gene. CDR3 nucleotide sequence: TGTGCCAGTAGCCCCTCTTCCTTAGCGGGAGGGGACAATGAGCAGTTCTTC. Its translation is CASSPSSLAGGDNEQFF.

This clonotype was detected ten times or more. The DNA of the CDR3 is TGTGCCAGCACAGTCGGGGTTGGAATCGACGAGCAGTACTTC. Protein product: CASTVGVGIDEQYF. The chain links TRBV13 to TRBJ2-7; possible D gene TRBD2, 5 bases. V gave up 7 bases and J gave up 5 bases, with 18 bases separating them. Germline V gives CDR1 PRHDT, CDR2 FYEKMQ (reference sequence). The CDR3 extends over 14 amino acids.

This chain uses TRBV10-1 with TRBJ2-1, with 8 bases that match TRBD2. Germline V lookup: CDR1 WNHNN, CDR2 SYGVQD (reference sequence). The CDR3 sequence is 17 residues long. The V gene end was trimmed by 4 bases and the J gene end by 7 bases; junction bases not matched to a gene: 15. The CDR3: CASSAHPKRERGNEQFF. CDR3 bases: TGCGCCAGCAGTGCCCACCCCAAGCGGGAGAGAGGAAATGAGCAGTTCTTC.

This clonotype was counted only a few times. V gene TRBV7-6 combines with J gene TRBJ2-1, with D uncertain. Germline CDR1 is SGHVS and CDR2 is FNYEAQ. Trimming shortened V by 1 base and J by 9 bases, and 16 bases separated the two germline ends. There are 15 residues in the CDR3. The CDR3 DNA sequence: TGTGCCAGCAGCTTAGTTGACTTGGGGAACGGTGAGCAGTTCTTC. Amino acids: CASSLVDLGNGEQFF.

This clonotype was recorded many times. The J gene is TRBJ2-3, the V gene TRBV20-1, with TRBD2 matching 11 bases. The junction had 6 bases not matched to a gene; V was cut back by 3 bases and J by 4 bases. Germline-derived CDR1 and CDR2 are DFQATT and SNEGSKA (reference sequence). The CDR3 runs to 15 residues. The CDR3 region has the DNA TGCAGTGCTAGTGCAACTAGCGGGAGCTCAGATACGCAGTATTTT. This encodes CSASATSGSSDTQYF.

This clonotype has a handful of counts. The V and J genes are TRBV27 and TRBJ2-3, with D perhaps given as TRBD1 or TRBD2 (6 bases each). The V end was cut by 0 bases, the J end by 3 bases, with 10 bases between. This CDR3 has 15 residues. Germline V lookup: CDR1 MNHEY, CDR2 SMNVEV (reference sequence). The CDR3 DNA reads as TGTGCCAGCAGTTTATCGAGGGGGGCGACAGATACGCAGTATTTT. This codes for CASSLSRGATDTQYF.

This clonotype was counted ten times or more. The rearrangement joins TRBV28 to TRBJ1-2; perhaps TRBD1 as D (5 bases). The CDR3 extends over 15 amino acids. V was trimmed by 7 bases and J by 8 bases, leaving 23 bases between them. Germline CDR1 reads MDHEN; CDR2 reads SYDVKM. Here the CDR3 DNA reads TGTGCCAGCAACCCCCTTCACGGAGGGACGGGAGGCTACACCTTC. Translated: CASNPLHGGTGGYTF.

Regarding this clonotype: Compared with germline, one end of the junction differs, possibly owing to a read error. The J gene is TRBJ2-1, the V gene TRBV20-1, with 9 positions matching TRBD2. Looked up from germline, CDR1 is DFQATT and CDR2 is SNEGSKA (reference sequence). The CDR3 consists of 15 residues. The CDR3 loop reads CSAPQTSGSYNKQFF. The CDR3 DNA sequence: TGCAGTGCGCCTCAGACTAGCGGAAGTTACAATAAGCAGTTCTTC.

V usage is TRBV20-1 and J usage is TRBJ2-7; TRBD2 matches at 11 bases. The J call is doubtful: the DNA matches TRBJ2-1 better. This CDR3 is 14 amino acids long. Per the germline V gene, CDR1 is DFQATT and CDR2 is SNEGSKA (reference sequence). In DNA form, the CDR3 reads TGCAGTGCTAGAACTAGCGGGAGACTCTACGAGCAGTTCTTC. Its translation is CSARTSGRLYEQFF.

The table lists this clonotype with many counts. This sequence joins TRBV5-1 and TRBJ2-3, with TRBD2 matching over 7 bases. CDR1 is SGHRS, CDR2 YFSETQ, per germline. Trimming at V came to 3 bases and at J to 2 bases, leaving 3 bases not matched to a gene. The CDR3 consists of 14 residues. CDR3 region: CASSSAGITDTQYF. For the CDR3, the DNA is TGCGCCAGCAGCTCAGCGGGAATCACAGATACGCAGTATTTT.

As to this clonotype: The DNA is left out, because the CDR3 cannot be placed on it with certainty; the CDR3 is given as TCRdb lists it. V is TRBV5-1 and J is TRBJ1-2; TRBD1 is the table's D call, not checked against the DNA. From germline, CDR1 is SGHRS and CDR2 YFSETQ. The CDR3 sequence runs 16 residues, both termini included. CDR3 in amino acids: CASSFGQGAANYGCTF.

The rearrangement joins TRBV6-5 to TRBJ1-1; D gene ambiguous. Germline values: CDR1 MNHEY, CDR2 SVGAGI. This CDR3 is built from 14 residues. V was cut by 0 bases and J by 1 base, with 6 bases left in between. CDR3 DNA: TGTGCCAGCAGTTACTCGAAATCGAACACTGAAGCTTTCTTT. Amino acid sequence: CASSYSKSNTEAFF.

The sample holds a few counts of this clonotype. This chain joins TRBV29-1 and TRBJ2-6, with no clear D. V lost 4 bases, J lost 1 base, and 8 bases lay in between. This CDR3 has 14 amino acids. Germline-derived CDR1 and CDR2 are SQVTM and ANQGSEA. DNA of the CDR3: TGCAGCGTTGGCGGCGGTTCTGGGGCCAACGTCCTGACTTTC. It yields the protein CSVGGGSGANVLTF. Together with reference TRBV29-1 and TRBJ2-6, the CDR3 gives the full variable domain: SAVISQKPSRDICQRGTSLTIQCQVDSQVTMMFWYRQQPGQSLTLIATANQGSEATYESGFVIDKFPISRPNLTFSTLTVSNMSPEDSSIYLCSVGGGSGANVLTFGAGSRLTVL.

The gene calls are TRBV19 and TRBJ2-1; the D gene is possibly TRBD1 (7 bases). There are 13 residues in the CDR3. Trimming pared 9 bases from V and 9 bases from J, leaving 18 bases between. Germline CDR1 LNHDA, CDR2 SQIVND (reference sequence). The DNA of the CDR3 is TGTGCCAGCGATAAAACAGGGGAGGCTGAGCAGTTCTTC. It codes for CASDKTGEAEQFF.

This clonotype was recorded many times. The CDR3 loop reads CASSQDSRANVLTF. The CDR3 DNA reads TGTGCCAGCAGCCAAGACTCCAGGGCCAACGTCCTGACTTTC. The genes are TRBV3-1 and TRBJ2-6, with D unresolved. With 0 bases removed from V and 5 bases from J, the gap between germline ends came to 5 bases. The CDR3 runs to 14 residues. Germline V gene sequence: CDR1 LGHDT, CDR2 YNNKEL (reference sequence).

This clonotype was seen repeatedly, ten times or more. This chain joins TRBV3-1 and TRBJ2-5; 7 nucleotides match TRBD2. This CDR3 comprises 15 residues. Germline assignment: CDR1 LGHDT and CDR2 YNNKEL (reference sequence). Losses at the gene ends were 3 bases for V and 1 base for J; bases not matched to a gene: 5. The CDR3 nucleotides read TGTGCCAGCAGCCAGGATAGCGGGTCCCAAGAGACCCAGTACTTC. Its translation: CASSQDSGSQETQYF.

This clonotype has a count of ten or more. The CDR3 reads CASSVIAAISYNEQFF. CDR3 in DNA: TGTGCCAGCAGTGTCATAGCGGCTATCTCCTACAATGAGCAGTTCTTC. The chain joins TRBV12-3 or TRBV12-4 to TRBJ2-1; D may be TRBD2 (6 bases). The ends were cut back, 5 bases at V and 0 bases at J, with 14 bases in the middle. The CDR3 is made up of 16 amino acids.

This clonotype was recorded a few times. CDR3 region: CSVKIRYNEQFF. As DNA, the CDR3 is TGCAGCGTTAAGATTCGGTACAATGAGCAGTTCTTC. The chain recombines TRBV20-1 with TRBJ2-1; no clear D. The CDR3 has 12 residues. Per the germline V gene, CDR1 is DFQATT and CDR2 is SNEGSKA (reference sequence).

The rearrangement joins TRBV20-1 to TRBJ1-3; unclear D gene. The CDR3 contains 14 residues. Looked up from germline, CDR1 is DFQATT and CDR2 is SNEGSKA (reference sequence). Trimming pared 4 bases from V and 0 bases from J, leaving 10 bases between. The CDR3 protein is CSATIQSSGNTIYF. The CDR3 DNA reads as TGCAGTGCTACGATCCAGAGCTCTGGAAACACCATATATTTT.